This record concerns one T cell receptor beta chain sequence. This entry belongs to a study of blood T cell repertoires in COVID-19. Study as a whole: PBMCs, B-cell-depleted T cells, or T cells provided the cDNA or gDNA that made up the material.

Seattle patients were enrolled during active infection and followed longitudinally. Original handling: It was from reference gene primer amplification that nucleated cell counts were estimated. TCRdb's table, derived via immunoSEQ multiplex PCR, lists solely in-frame clones and lacks some. V and J calls and clone size are given by that table; D and trimming were obtained from the DNA. The sample lists around 47,000 clones; 80% to 90% were seen once. This receptor was identified in a man in his forties or fifties with COVID-19, enrolled during active disease. Sequencing was performed on peripheral blood.

The CDR3 sequence: CASSSRSKLYEQYF. The CDR3 DNA reads as TGTGCCAGCAGTTCGAGGTCCAAACTTTACGAGCAGTACTTC. The chain joins TRBV27 to TRBJ2-7; no firm D call. This CDR3 spans 14 amino acids. Germline CDR1 and CDR2: MNHEY and SMNVEV (reference sequence). Trimming removed 4 bases at V and 4 bases at J, with 14 bases between.